These 26 T cell receptor beta chains came from one sample sequenced in a study of T cells in Graves' hyperthyroidism and ophthalmopathy. TCR beta CDR3 regions were amplified from RNA. The HTBI primer set served for first-round RT-PCR of the TCR CDR3. MiXCR, run by TCRdb on the multiplex PCR reads, gives a single entry per CDR3 protein. Among roughly 330,000 distinct CDR3 sequences listed, approximately 15% were seen once. The specimen sequenced was blood. These receptor sequences come from a man aged 25-45 years with Graves' hyperthyroidism.

The chain carries TRBV5-1 and TRBJ2-2, with D perhaps matching TRBD2 (6 bases). CDR1 is SGHRS and CDR2 is YFSETQ in the germline V gene. V lost 6 bases, J lost 0 bases, and 12 bases lay in between. This CDR3 has 15 amino acids. The CDR3 DNA is TGCGCCAGCACCCCCGGGACTCCGAACACCGGGGAGCTGTTTTTT. Encoded protein: CASTPGTPNTGELFF. The full variable domain, its missing parts supplied by reference TRBV5-1 and TRBJ2-2, is KAGVTQTPRYLIKTRGQQVTLSCSPISGHRSVSWYQQTPGQGLQFLFEYFSETQRNKGNFPGRFSGRQFSNSRSEMNVSTLELGDSALYLCASTPGTPNTGELFFGEGSRLTVL.

This clonotype was seen only a few times. V usage is TRBV20-1 and J usage is TRBJ2-3; D is perhaps TRBD2 (6 bases). There are 13 residues in the CDR3. Germline V lookup: CDR1 DFQATT, CDR2 SNEGSKA (reference sequence). Trimming shortened V by 6 bases and J by 6 bases, and 16 bases separated the two germline ends. DNA of the CDR3: TGCAGTGCCCGAGTGCGGGGAGGCGATACGCAGTATTTT. Protein sequence: CSARVRGGDTQYF.

V usage is TRBV19 and J usage is TRBJ1-1; TRBD1 agrees at 8 bases. The V segment lost 7 bases and the J segment 4 bases; nucleotides outside the gene matches: 5. The germline V gene has CDR1 LNHDA and CDR2 SQIVND (reference sequence). The CDR3 has 13 residues. The CDR3 loop reads CASNRQGTTEAFF. CDR3 bases: TGTGCCAGTAATAGACAGGGGACCACTGAAGCTTTCTTT.

The chain uses TRBV29-1 and TRBJ1-2; D gene unclear. This CDR3 contains 14 residues. The germline V gene encodes CDR1 SQVTM and CDR2 ANQGSEA. Trimming removed 2 bases at V and 4 bases at J, with 14 bases between. This CDR3 reads CSVEIPTAIYGYTF. The CDR3 DNA follows: TGCAGCGTTGAAATCCCGACGGCCATCTATGGCTACACCTTC.

This clonotype was recorded many times. The rearrangement joins TRBV11-2 to TRBJ2-7; D could derive from TRBD1 or TRBD2 (5 bases each). Germline-derived CDR1 and CDR2 are SGHAT and FQNNGV. V lost 5 bases and J lost 1, with 18 bases in between. The CDR3 is made up of 16 amino acids. CDR3 protein: CASSPAEGYRSYEQYF. The CDR3 DNA reads TGTGCCAGCAGCCCAGCCGAGGGGTATCGGTCCTACGAGCAGTACTTC. The full variable domain, its missing parts supplied by reference TRBV11-2 and TRBJ2-7, is EAGVAQSPRYKIIEKRQSVAFWCNPISGHATLYWYQQILGQGPKLLIQFQNNGVVDDSQLPKDRFSAERLKGVDSTLKIQPAKLEDSAVYLCASSPAEGYRSYEQYFGPGTRLTVT.

The rearrangement joins TRBV5-6 to TRBJ1-4; D is possibly TRBD1 (5 bases). The CDR3 covers 15 residues. The germline gives CDR1 SGHDT, CDR2 YYEEEE. V lost 2 bases and J 4 bases, leaving 12 bases between the germline ends. The CDR3 DNA reads as TGTGCCAGCAGCTTCGAGGGACGAAGTAATGAAAAACTGTTTTTT. This gives the protein CASSFEGRSNEKLFF.

This clonotype was seen ten or more times. This rearrangement joins TRBV11-2 to TRBJ1-2; 7 bases line up with TRBD1. The CDR3 has 16 residues. Trimming at V came to 6 bases and at J to 6 bases, leaving 16 bases not matched to a gene. The germline CDR1 and CDR2 sequences are SGHAT and FQNNGV. CDR3 bases: TGTGCCAGCAGGGCGACCAGGGGTGACAGGGCAAATGGCTACACCTTC. Translation gives CASRATRGDRANGYTF.

In nucleotides, the CDR3 is TGTGCCAGCAGTCCGCCTGCCACAGATACGCAGTATTTT. It yields the protein CASSPPATDTQYF. The rearrangement joins TRBV28 to TRBJ2-3; D remains unclear. V lost 5 bases, J lost 2 bases, and 8 bases lay in between. The CDR3 contains 13 residues. Germline V gene data show CDR1 as MDHEN and CDR2 as SYDVKM. The whole variable domain, remainder taken from reference TRBV28 and TRBJ2-3, is DVKVTQSSRYLVKRTGEKVFLECVQDMDHENMFWYRQDPGLGLRLIYFSYDVKMKEKGDIPEGYSVSREKKERFSLILESASTNQTSMYLCASSPPATDTQYFGPGTRLTVL.

Of note for this clonotype: This clone may be a read error of a much larger clone one base away. The V and J genes are TRBV2 and TRBJ2-3; 13 bases are shared with TRBD2. Per germline, CDR1 SNHLY and CDR2 FYNNEI. Trimming at V came to 6 bases and at J to 2 bases, leaving 2 bases not matched to a gene. This CDR3 contains 15 residues. The CDR3 is CASRLAGGPTDTQYF. CDR3 coding DNA: TGTGCCAGCAGACTAGCGGGAGGGCCCACAGATACGCAGTATTTT.

This clonotype was picked up a small number of times. At one end, the junction sequence differs from germline, possibly due to a read error. V is TRBV10-2 and J is TRBJ1-6; D is ambiguous. The V gene's germline CDR1 is WSHSY and CDR2 SAAADI. This CDR3 is built from 13 residues. The CDR3 sequence is CASNEGKGSPLHF. CDR3 DNA: TGCGCCAGCAATGAGGGAAAGGGATCACCCCTCCACTTT.

This clonotype has a count of ten or more. This chain links TRBV5-5 with TRBJ1-1; maybe TRBD1 (5 bases). Per the germline V gene, CDR1 is SGHKS and CDR2 is YYEKEE (reference sequence). With 5 bases removed from V and 1 base from J, the gap between germline ends came to 18 bases. The CDR3 length is 16 residues. CDR3 sequence: CASRLGRGVSNTEAFF. The CDR3 nucleotides are TGTGCCAGCAGGCTGGGAAGGGGTGTCTCGAACACTGAAGCTTTCTTT.

This clonotype occurred many times. V is TRBV20-1 and J is TRBJ2-7; D unresolved. In germline, CDR1 is DFQATT, CDR2 SNEGSKA (reference sequence). V was cut by 3 bases and J by 0 bases, with 9 bases left in between. The CDR3 totals 13 residues. This CDR3 is CSARAESSYEQYF. DNA for the CDR3: TGCAGTGCTAGGGCAGAAAGCTCCTACGAGCAGTACTTC.

CDR3 coding DNA: TGCAGTGCCTTTAGCGGGAGAGGTTCCTACGAGCAGTACTTC. Amino acid sequence: CSAFSGRGSYEQYF. The chain couples TRBV20-1 to TRBJ2-7; 9 bases line up with TRBD2. With 6 bases clipped from V and 1 base from J, the junction kept 7 bases outside the gene matches. The CDR3 has 14 amino acids. CDR1 DFQATT and CDR2 SNEGSKA come from the germline V gene (reference sequence).

The table lists this clonotype with many counts. The chain joins TRBV5-1 to TRBJ1-2; tentative D call: TRBD1 (5 bases). V dropped 4 bases and J dropped 4 bases, with 14 bases sitting between them. Looked up from germline, CDR1 is SGHRS and CDR2 is YFSETQ. This CDR3 has 14 residues. The CDR3 sequence is CASSPGTGLYGYTF. In DNA, the CDR3 is TGCGCCAGCAGCCCCGGGACGGGCCTCTATGGCTACACCTTC. The full variable domain, rest sourced from reference TRBV5-1 and TRBJ1-2, is KAGVTQTPRYLIKTRGQQVTLSCSPISGHRSVSWYQQTPGQGLQFLFEYFSETQRNKGNFPGRFSGRQFSNSRSEMNVSTLELGDSALYLCASSPGTGLYGYTFGSGTRLTVV.

There are many counts of this clonotype. DNA of the CDR3: TGTGCCAGCAGCTACGAGCGGGACCCGGGGAATGAGCAGTTCTTC. Protein sequence: CASSYERDPGNEQFF. The rearrangement links TRBV11-2 to TRBJ2-1; TRBD2 aligns across 7 bases. Germline trimming cut 4 bases from V and 7 bases from J; bases unmatched to any gene: 10. This CDR3 comprises 15 residues. Germline CDR1 and CDR2: SGHAT and FQNNGV.

The V gene is TRBV5-5, the J gene TRBJ2-7; either TRBD1 or TRBD2 may fit D (5 bases each). Deletions cut 3 bases from V and 1 base from J, with 14 bases between. In germline, CDR1 is SGHKS, CDR2 YYEKEE (reference sequence). The CDR3 consists of 15 residues. Here the CDR3 reads CASSYLWDGSYEQYF. In DNA, the CDR3 is TGTGCCAGCAGCTACCTATGGGACGGGTCCTACGAGCAGTACTTC.

V gene TRBV19 combines with J gene TRBJ2-5, with 9 bases identical to TRBD2. V dropped 5 bases and J dropped 5; count of bases not matched to a gene: 6. From germline, CDR1 is LNHDA and CDR2 SQIVND (reference sequence). CDR3 length: 14 amino acids. CDR3: CASSDSGSEETQYF. CDR3 coding DNA: TGTGCCAGTAGTGATAGCGGGAGTGAGGAGACCCAGTACTTC. The full variable domain, rest sourced from reference TRBV19 and TRBJ2-5, is DGGITQSPKYLFRKEGQNVTLSCEQNLNHDAMYWYRQDPGQGLRLIYYSQIVNDFQKGDIAEGYSVSREKKESFPLTVTSAQKNPTAFYLCASSDSGSEETQYFGPGTRLLVL.

This clonotype appeared a few times. The chain recombines TRBV16 with TRBJ1-4; TRBD1 matches 7 bases. Germline CDR1 reads KGHSY; CDR2 reads FQNENV. J was trimmed by 10 bases and V by 3 bases; bases with no gene match: 14. This CDR3 spans 16 amino acids. The CDR3 nucleotides read TGTGCCAGCAGCCAGTCCCTCAGGGGGACCCCCCGAAAACTGTTTTTT. Its translation: CASSQSLRGTPRKLFF.

There are a few counts of this clonotype. The chain uses TRBV5-4 and TRBJ1-5; the D gene is possibly TRBD1 (5 bases). In germline, CDR1 is SGHNT, CDR2 YYREEE (reference sequence). The CDR3 totals 15 residues. V lost 9 bases and J lost 3, with 19 bases in between. DNA for the CDR3: TGTGCCACTCGGGAGGGGCCGACTCCCAATCAGCCCCAGCATTTT. Its translation: CATREGPTPNQPQHF.

The chain is built from TRBV20-1 and TRBJ1-1; TRBD1 agrees at 8 bases. This CDR3 is built from 12 residues. V shed 5 bases and J 5 bases; nucleotides not matched to a gene: 4. Germline assignment: CDR1 DFQATT and CDR2 SNEGSKA (reference sequence). The CDR3 loop is CSAGQGVTEAFF. CDR3 DNA sequence: TGCAGTGCTGGACAGGGTGTGACTGAAGCTTTCTTT.

This clonotype showed up many times. The chain couples TRBV12-3 or TRBV12-4 to TRBJ2-7, with 7 bases that match TRBD1. This CDR3 spans 15 amino acids. The junction had 8 bases not matched to a gene; V was cut back by 4 bases and J by 2 bases. The CDR3 protein is CASSSRTGGAYEQYF. The CDR3 DNA sequence: TGTGCCAGCAGTTCGCGGACAGGAGGCGCCTACGAGCAGTACTTC.

The table lists this clonotype with many counts. The V and J genes are TRBV3-1 and TRBJ1-1; D is unclear. This CDR3 spans 14 amino acids. Trimming shortened V by 2 bases and J by 0 bases, and 7 bases separated the two germline ends. Germline V gene lookup returns CDR1 LGHDT and CDR2 YNNKEL (reference sequence). CDR3 residues: CASSQFIMNTEAFF. The CDR3 region has the DNA TGTGCCAGCAGCCAATTCATCATGAACACTGAAGCTTTCTTT.

The sample holds many counts of this clonotype. The J gene is TRBJ2-1, the V gene TRBV2; 9 positions match TRBD1. Germline V gene sequence: CDR1 SNHLY, CDR2 FYNNEI. The V and J ends lost 7 bases and 5 bases, in that order; junction bases with no gene match: 3. This CDR3 region has 13 residues. The CDR3 DNA reads as TGTGCCAGCACAGGGACAGGGAACAATGAGCAGTTCTTC. This codes for CASTGTGNNEQFF.

This clonotype was picked up a small number of times. The V gene is TRBV27, the J gene TRBJ1-5, with D unclear. V was cut by 2 bases and J by 2 bases, with 7 bases left in between. This CDR3 is 14 amino acids long. Germline values: CDR1 MNHEY, CDR2 SMNVEV (reference sequence). The CDR3 DNA reads as TGTGCCAGCAGTTTAAAGGTCGGCAATCAGCCCCAGCATTTT. Its protein is CASSLKVGNQPQHF.

The gene calls are TRBV5-1 and TRBJ2-1; perhaps TRBD2 as D (6 bases). From germline, CDR1 is SGHRS and CDR2 YFSETQ. The V gene lost 4 bases and the J gene lost 8 bases, with 19 bases spanning the gap. The CDR3 runs 15 residues. CDR3 DNA: TGCGCCAGCAGCCCGGCGTCGGTAGCGGCGGATGAGCAGTTCTTC. The encoded protein is CASSPASVAADEQFF.

The chain joins TRBV12-3 or TRBV12-4 to TRBJ2-2, with TRBD2 matching over 8 bases. V gave up 7 bases and J gave up 6 bases; unmatched junction bases: 16. This CDR3 is 17 amino acids long. For the CDR3, the DNA is TGTGCCAGCACCTCTAGCTCCGGGACTAGTTTCGCCGGGGAGCTGTTTTTT. It is translated as CASTSSSGTSFAGELFF.